This T cell receptor (beta chain) appears in the sequencing data of a study of cytomegalovirus exposure and HLA in healthy donors. Overall study findings and caveats: Most TCR beta V segments were productive about 90% or about 30% of the time in an earlier analysis.

The PCR ran on 60 Vbeta and 13 Jbeta primers. Only in-frame clones appear in the TCRdb table, and some are missing; sequencing was by immunoSEQ multiplex PCR. This table has around 160,000 clones, around 70% appearing once. About this clone itself: Its antigen is still unknown.

Input material: PBMCs. This clonotype originated in a man between 18 and 35 years old in good health and CMV-seropositive.

The CDR3 sequence: CATQGPGNTEAFF. Written as DNA, the CDR3 is TGTGCCACCCAGGGTCCGGGGAACACTGAAGCTTTCTTT. The chain couples TRBV28 to TRBJ1-1; possible D gene TRBD1, 5 bases. Germline CDR1 reads MDHEN; CDR2 reads SYDVKM. There are 13 residues in the CDR3. V gave up 10 bases and J gave up 1 base, with 13 bases separating them. Filled out from reference TRBV28 and TRBJ1-1, the complete variable domain reads DVKVTQSSRYLVKRTGEKVFLECVQDMDHENMFWYRQDPGLGLRLIYFSYDVKMKEKGDIPEGYSVSREKKERFSLILESASTNQTSMYLCATQGPGNTEAFFGQGTRLTVV.